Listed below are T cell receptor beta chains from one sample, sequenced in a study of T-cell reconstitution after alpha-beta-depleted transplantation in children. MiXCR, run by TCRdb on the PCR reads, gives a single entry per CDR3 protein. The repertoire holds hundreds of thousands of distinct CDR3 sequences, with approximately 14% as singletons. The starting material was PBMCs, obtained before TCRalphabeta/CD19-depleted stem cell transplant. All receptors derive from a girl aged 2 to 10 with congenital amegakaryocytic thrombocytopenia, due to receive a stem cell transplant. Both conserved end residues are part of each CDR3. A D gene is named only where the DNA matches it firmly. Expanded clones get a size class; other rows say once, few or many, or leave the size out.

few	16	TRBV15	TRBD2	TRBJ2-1	CATSRLADLSYNEQFF	TGTGCCACCAGCAGGCTAGCGGACCTCTCCTACAATGAGCAGTTCTTC
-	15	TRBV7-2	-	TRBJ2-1	CASSLDSANYNEQFF	TGTGCCAGCAGCTTAGATAGCGCTAATTACAATGAGCAGTTCTTC
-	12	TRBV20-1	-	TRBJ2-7	CRARVTDYEQYF	TGCAGAGCTAGAGTCACTGACTACGAGCAGTACTTC
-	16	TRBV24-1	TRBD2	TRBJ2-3	CATGRAGEEGTDTQYF	TGTGCCACCGGAAGAGCGGGAGAGGAAGGCACAGATACGCAGTATTTT
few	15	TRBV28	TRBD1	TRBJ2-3	CASSLGTGLTDTQYF	TGTGCCAGCAGTTTGGGGACAGGGTTGACAGATACGCAGTATTTT
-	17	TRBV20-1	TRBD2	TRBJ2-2	CSARPTSGRVGTGELFF	TGCAGTGCTAGGCCGACTAGCGGGAGGGTGGGGACCGGGGAGCTGTTTTTT
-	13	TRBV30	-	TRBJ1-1	CAWSRGADTEAFF	TGTGCCTGGAGTCGGGGAGCAGACACTGAAGCTTTCTTT
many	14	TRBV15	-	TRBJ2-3	CATSRVLPPDTQYF	TGTGCCACCAGCAGAGTTCTGCCGCCAGATACGCAGTATTTT
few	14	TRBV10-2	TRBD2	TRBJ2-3	CASFRAGGPDTQYF	TGCGCCAGCTTCCGAGCGGGAGGGCCGGATACGCAGTATTTT
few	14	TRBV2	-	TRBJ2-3	CATLQDGPTDTQYF	TGTGCCACCCTCCAGGACGGGCCCACAGATACGCAGTATTTT
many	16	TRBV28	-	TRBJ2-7	CASSFGVATGNYEQYF	TGTGCCAGCAGTTTTGGGGTGGCTACGGGGAACTACGAGCAGTACTTC
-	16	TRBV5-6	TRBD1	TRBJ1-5	CASSLTGQGLIQPQHF	TGTGCCAGCAGCTTGACGGGACAGGGCCTCATTCAGCCCCAGCATTTT
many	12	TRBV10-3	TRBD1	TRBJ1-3	CGSGGTGNTIYF	TGTGGTTCAGGGGGAACTGGAAACACCATATATTTT
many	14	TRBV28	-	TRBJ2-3	CAIQARALGATQYF	TGTGCCATCCAGGCTAGGGCCTTGGGTGCTACGCAGTATTTT
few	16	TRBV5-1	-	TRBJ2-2	CASSLGSGTPTGELFF	TGCGCCAGCAGCTTGGGCTCCGGGACACCCACCGGGGAGCTGTTTTTT
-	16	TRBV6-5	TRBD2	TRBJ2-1	CASSYPGGRAGNEQFF	TGTGCCAGCAGTTACCCAGGCGGGAGGGCGGGCAATGAGCAGTTCTTC
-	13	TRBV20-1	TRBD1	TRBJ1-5	CSAEGTGNQPQHF	TGCAGTGCCGAGGGGACAGGCAATCAGCCCCAGCATTTT
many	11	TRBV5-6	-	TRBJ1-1	CASQNNAEAFF	TGTGCCAGCCAGAACAATGCTGAAGCTTTCTTT
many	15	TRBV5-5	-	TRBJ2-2	CASSLDRRNTGELFF	TGTGCCAGCAGCTTGGACCGAAGAAACACCGGGGAGCTGTTTTTT
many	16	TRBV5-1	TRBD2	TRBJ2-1	CASSWNLAGSDNEQFF	TGCGCCAGCAGCTGGAACTTAGCGGGAAGCGACAATGAGCAGTTCTTC
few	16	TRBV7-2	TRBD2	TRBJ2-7	CASSLSGRADLYEQYF	TGTGCCAGCAGCCTTAGCGGGAGGGCCGATCTCTACGAGCAGTACTTC
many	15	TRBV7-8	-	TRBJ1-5	CASSFSRTKNQPQHF	TGTGCCAGCAGCTTCTCCCGTACCAAAAATCAGCCCCAGCATTTT
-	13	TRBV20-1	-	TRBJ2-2	CSAPAAATGELFF	TGCAGTGCTCCTGCCGCGGCCACCGGGGAGCTGTTTTTT
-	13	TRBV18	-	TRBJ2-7	CASSPQGTYEQYF	TGTGCCAGCTCACCGCAGGGTACCTACGAGCAGTACTTC
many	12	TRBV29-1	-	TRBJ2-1	CSAYGPRNEQFF	TGCAGCGCTTATGGTCCTCGAAATGAGCAGTTCTTC
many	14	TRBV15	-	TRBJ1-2	CATSRSRDNYGYTF	TGTGCCACCAGCAGATCCCGGGACAACTATGGCTACACCTTC
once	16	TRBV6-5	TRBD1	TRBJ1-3	CASSYGDRGSGNTIYF	TGTGCCAGCAGTTACGGAGACAGGGGCTCTGGAAACACCATATATTTT
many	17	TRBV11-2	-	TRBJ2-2	CASSLWAVHAAGGELFF	TGTGCCAGCAGCTTATGGGCGGTGCATGCGGCAGGCGGGGAGCTGTTTTTT
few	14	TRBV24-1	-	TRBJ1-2	CATSSGQLNYGYTF	TGTGCCACCAGTTCTGGACAGCTGAACTATGGCTACACCTTC
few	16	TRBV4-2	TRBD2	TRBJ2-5	CASSPGRSGRKETQYF	TGTGCCAGCAGCCCGGGGCGGAGCGGGAGAAAAGAGACCCAGTACTTC
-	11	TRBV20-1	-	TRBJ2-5	CMGRDGKTQYF	TGCATGGGTAGGGACGGGAAGACCCAGTACTTC
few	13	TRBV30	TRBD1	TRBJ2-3	CAWSVRAGTAQYF	TGTGCCTGGAGTGTACGGGCCGGGACAGCGCAGTATTTT
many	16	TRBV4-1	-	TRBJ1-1	CASSQEARVKRTEAFF	TGCGCCAGCAGCCAAGAAGCCAGGGTGAAGAGGACTGAAGCTTTCTTT
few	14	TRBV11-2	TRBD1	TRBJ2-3	CASSWDRASDTQYF	TGTGCCAGCAGCTGGGACAGGGCCTCAGATACGCAGTATTTT
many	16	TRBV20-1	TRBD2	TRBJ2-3	CSAGGPLSGRDYTQYF	TGCAGTGCTGGAGGCCCGCTTAGCGGGAGAGATTATACGCAGTATTTT
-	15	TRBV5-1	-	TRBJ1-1	CASSLIGTVSTEAFF	TGCGCCAGCAGCCTGATTGGGACGGTGAGCACCGAAGCTTTCTTT
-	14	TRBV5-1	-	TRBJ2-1	CASSLNLFTNEQFF	TGCGCCAGCAGCTTAAATCTCTTTACCAATGAGCAGTTCTTC